The 31 T cell receptor beta chains below come from one sample, sequenced in a study of cytomegalovirus exposure and HLA in healthy donors. The PCR made use of 60 Vbeta and 13 Jbeta primers. Using immunoSEQ multiplex PCR, the repertoire was profiled, and TCRdb retains in-frame clones only, with some absent. Found here are 150,000 to 200,000 clones, 80% to 85% of them singletons; the top ten hold approximately 2%. Sequenced: PBMCs. These receptors were taken from a woman younger than 45 in good health and CMV-seronegative.

The rearrangement joins TRBV7-9 to TRBJ2-7, with a weak D call TRBD1 (6 bases). The germline CDR1 and CDR2 sequences are SEHNR and FQNEAQ (reference sequence). There are 15 residues in the CDR3. The V end lost 2 bases, the J end lost 6 bases, and 17 bases lay between the germline ends. The DNA of the CDR3 is TGTGCCAGCAGCTTACTACCCAGGGGACGAACCGAGCAGTACTTC. Residues: CASSLLPRGRTEQYF.

The V call is TRBV5-6, the J call TRBJ2-7; maybe TRBD1 (6 bases). Germline V gene lookup returns CDR1 SGHDT and CDR2 YYEEEE. V dropped 0 bases and J dropped 0 bases, with 16 bases sitting between them. The CDR3 spans 17 residues. The CDR3, as DNA: TGTGCCAGCAGCTTGGAGTGGGGTAGGGGGAGCTCCTACGAGCAGTACTTC. It specifies CASSLEWGRGSSYEQYF.

This clone was seen only once. The DNA of the CDR3 is TGTGCCAGCAGCCCCAGCGGGGGGAAGGCCGGGGAGCTGTTTTTT. Translation: CASSPSGGKAGELFF. The chain has TRBV7-3 and TRBJ2-2; 9 bases align to TRBD2. The CDR3 contains 15 residues. Trimming took 5 bases from V and 6 from J; bases not matched to a gene: 7. Germline V gene sequence: CDR1 SGHTA, CDR2 FQGTGA.

Points on this clone: Other DNA sequences in this sample translate to the same CDR3. V is TRBV27 and J is TRBJ1-5; D remains ambiguous. Trimming stripped 3 bases from V and 2 bases from J, with 8 bases between. Germline lookup yields CDR1 MNHEY and CDR2 SMNVEV (reference sequence). This CDR3 contains 14 residues. DNA for the CDR3: TGTGCCAGCAGTTTGTCGGGTGGCAATCAGCCCCAGCATTTT. Translation: CASSLSGGNQPQHF.

The chain's CDR3 is CASSAIAGADTQYF. In nucleotides, the CDR3 is TGTGCCAGCAGCGCTATAGCGGGAGCAGATACGCAGTATTTT. The chain carries TRBV9 and TRBJ2-3, with 9 bases that match TRBD2. Per germline, CDR1 SGDLS and CDR2 YYNGEE. With 3 bases clipped from V and 4 bases from J, the junction kept 3 bases outside the gene matches. The CDR3 extends over 14 amino acids.

The rearrangement joins TRBV7-2 to TRBJ2-2; 10 bases are a match to TRBD2. The germline V gene has CDR1 SGHTA and CDR2 FQGNSA. This CDR3 has 13 residues. CDR3 protein: CAAGLALTGELFF. In nucleotides, the CDR3 is TGTGCGGCGGGACTAGCGTTGACAGGGGAGCTGTTTTTT.

The chain is built from TRBV5-4 and TRBJ1-1; D uncertain. Trimming removed 4 bases from V and 0 bases from J, with 10 bases in between. This CDR3 spans 14 amino acids. Germline assignment: CDR1 SGHNT and CDR2 YYREEE (reference sequence). The CDR3 here is CASSTDILNTEAFF. The CDR3 DNA reads as TGTGCCAGCAGCACAGATATTTTGAACACTGAAGCTTTCTTT.

The V call is TRBV27, the J call TRBJ1-3; D call uncertain. The CDR3 has 15 residues. Germline V gives CDR1 MNHEY, CDR2 SMNVEV (reference sequence). The V end was cut by 6 bases, the J end by 4 bases, with 16 bases between. CDR3 residues: CASSTHHGVGNTIYF. CDR3 DNA: TGTGCCAGCAGCACTCATCACGGGGTGGGAAACACCATATATTTT.

The V gene is TRBV5-1, the J gene TRBJ2-1, with 7 nucleotides matching TRBD2. Germline assignment: CDR1 SGHRS and CDR2 YFSETQ. Trimming took 2 bases from V and 4 from J; bases not matched to a gene: 6. CDR3 size: 15 residues. CDR3 loop: CASSFVGEGYNEQFF. CDR3 DNA: TGCGCCAGCAGCTTTGTAGGGGAGGGATACAATGAGCAGTTCTTC.

This clone was detected only a few times. The rearrangement uses TRBV6-6 and TRBJ1-2; 10 nucleotides agree with TRBD1. Trimming took 6 bases from V and 5 from J; bases not matched to a gene: 12. There are 16 residues in the CDR3. CDR1 is MNHNY and CDR2 is SVGAGI in the germline V gene (reference sequence). The CDR3 region has the DNA TGTGCCAGCAGCTCCGGGACAGGGGCCCAGAGATATGGCTACACCTTC. It translates to CASSSGTGAQRYGYTF.

The chain carries TRBV7-5 and TRBJ1-6; the table's D call, TRBD1, was not checked against the DNA. TRBV7-5 corresponds to a pseudogene. This CDR3 is built from 19 residues. CDR3 DNA sequence: TGTGTCAGAAACATAGACGTACCCCAACAGGGAGTGGAGAATTCACCCCTCCACTTT. It translates to CVRNIDVPQQGVENSPLHF.

Of note for this clone: A read error may produce the germline difference seen at one junction end. The chain joins TRBV7-9 to TRBJ1-2, with D hard to call. Germline assignment: CDR1 SEHNR and CDR2 FQNEAQ (reference sequence). This CDR3 has 17 residues. CDR3 in DNA: TGTTCCAGCAGCTTAGACTATTCCTTCGTGACCTTCTATGGCTACACCTTC. It yields the protein CSSSLDYSFVTFYGYTF. The complete variable domain, with remaining parts taken from reference TRBV7-9 and TRBJ1-2, reads DTGVSQNPRHKITKRGQNVTFRCDPISEHNRLYWYRQTLGQGPEFLTYFQNEAQLEKSRLLSDRFSAERPKGSFSTLEIQRTEQGDSAMYLCSSSLDYSFVTFYGYTFGSGTRLTVV.

The table lists this clone with a few counts. This chain links TRBV5-6 with TRBJ1-2; D gene uncertain. The V end was cut by 0 bases, the J end by 4 bases, with 13 bases between. Germline loops: CDR1 SGHDT, CDR2 YYEEEE. The CDR3 runs 15 residues. CDR3 in amino acids: CASSLGILAGYGYTF. CDR3 bases: TGTGCCAGCAGCTTGGGGATTCTAGCGGGCTATGGCTACACCTTC.

In its sample, this clone was seen a few times. V is TRBV6-5 and J is TRBJ1-1, with a tentative D call TRBD1 (6 bases). This CDR3 has 14 residues. The ends were cut back, 6 bases at V and 1 base at J, with 12 bases in the middle. Per the germline V gene, CDR1 is MNHEY and CDR2 is SVGAGI. The DNA for the CDR3 is TGTGCCAGCAGCATGACAGGTCCGAACACTGAAGCTTTCTTT. This encodes CASSMTGPNTEAFF.

The chain joins TRBV7-2 to TRBJ1-4, with D hard to call. The CDR3 spans 15 residues. The germline CDR1 and CDR2 sequences are SGHTA and FQGNSA. Trimming stripped 5 bases from V and 8 bases from J, with 18 bases between. This chain's CDR3 is CASSHYMASGEKLFF. The DNA for the CDR3 is TGTGCCAGCAGCCACTATATGGCCTCCGGGGAAAAACTGTTTTTT.

This chain links TRBV2 with TRBJ2-7, with a possible D match to TRBD2 (5 bases). The ends were cut back, 8 bases at V and 6 bases at J, with 17 bases in the middle. The CDR3 covers 13 residues. CDR1 is SNHLY, CDR2 FYNNEI, per germline. The CDR3, as DNA: TGTGCCAGCGGACTTGCCTCCCTGGGCGAGCAGTACTTC. Protein: CASGLASLGEQYF. Filled out from reference TRBV2 and TRBJ2-7, the complete variable domain reads EPEVTQTPSHQVTQMGQEVILRCVPISNHLYFYWYRQILGQKVEFLVSFYNNEISEKSEIFDDQFSVERPDGSNFTLKIRSTKLEDSAMYFCASGLASLGEQYFGPGTRLTVT.

V gene TRBV5-1 combines with J gene TRBJ2-5; 7 bases are shared with TRBD2. Trimming removed 2 bases from V and 1 base from J; junction bases left unmatched: 5. From germline, CDR1 is SGHRS and CDR2 YFSETQ. The CDR3 has 15 residues. This CDR3 is CASSLSGATQETQYF. The CDR3 DNA reads TGCGCCAGCAGCTTAAGCGGGGCGACCCAAGAGACCCAGTACTTC.

V is TRBV7-2 and J is TRBJ2-7; D might be TRBD2 (5 bases). Germline V gene data show CDR1 as SGHTA and CDR2 as FQGNSA. This CDR3 contains 15 residues. Trimming cost V 5 bases and J 3 bases, with 17 bases left between them. The CDR3 nucleotides read TGTGCCAGCAGCCAGACTGGCGTGAGGGACTACGAGCAGTACTTC. It specifies CASSQTGVRDYEQYF.

The chain is built from TRBV7-2 and TRBJ2-1; TRBD2 agrees at 7 bases. The V gene's germline CDR1 is SGHTA and CDR2 FQGNSA. The V segment lost 5 bases and the J segment 5 bases; nucleotides outside the gene matches: 12. This CDR3 contains 16 residues. In DNA, the CDR3 is TGTGCCAGCAGCCTTCGGGTCGGCGGGGGAAACAATGAGCAGTTCTTC. Protein product: CASSLRVGGGNNEQFF.

The rearrangement links TRBV7-6 to TRBJ2-7; TRBD1 matches 7 bases. Per the germline V gene, CDR1 is SGHVS and CDR2 is FNYEAQ. The CDR3 covers 14 residues. Trimming took 0 bases from V and 6 from J; bases not matched to a gene: 5. CDR3 nucleotides: TGTGCCAGCAGCTTAGCGACAGGGTCGGGCGAGCAGTACTTC. Translating gives CASSLATGSGEQYF. Together with reference TRBV7-6 and TRBJ2-7, the CDR3 gives the full variable domain: GAGVSQSPRYKVTKRGQDVALRCDPISGHVSLYWYRQALGQGPEFLTYFNYEAQQDKSGLPNDRFSAERPEGSISTLTIQRTEQRDSAMYRCASSLATGSGEQYFGPGTRLTVT.

V usage is TRBV21-1 and J usage is TRBJ1-4; TRBD1 was called by the table and not checked on the DNA. TRBV21-1 is recorded as a pseudogene. This CDR3 region has 15 residues. The CDR3 DNA reads TGTGCCAGCAGCAATCGGGACAGGGGAAATGAAAAACTGTTTTTT. It specifies CASSNRDRGNEKLFF.

The chain joins TRBV10-2 to TRBJ1-1; possible D gene TRBD1, 6 bases. This CDR3 has 14 amino acids. Germline lookup yields CDR1 WSHSY and CDR2 SAAADI. The V end was cut by 9 bases, the J end by 0 bases, with 14 bases between. The CDR3 nucleotides are TGCGCCAGACGCAGGGGCGGCATGAACACTGAAGCTTTCTTT. Translating it yields CARRRGGMNTEAFF.

This chain joins TRBV6-1 and TRBJ2-7, with D perhaps TRBD1 (6 bases). The germline CDR1 and CDR2 sequences are MNHNS and SASEGT. V shed 1 base and J shed 3 bases, with 13 bases lying between them. The CDR3 covers 15 residues. In DNA form, the CDR3 reads TGTGCCAGCAGTGAAGATTTGGGACAAAGCTACGAGCAGTACTTC. As protein: CASSEDLGQSYEQYF.

The genes are TRBV7-3 and TRBJ2-3; D is ambiguous. The CDR3 covers 15 residues. Germline V CDR1 and CDR2: SGHTA, FQGTGA. Trimming removed 5 bases from V and 5 bases from J, with 17 bases in between. The CDR3 is CASSPNQLPGDTQYF. The DNA for the CDR3 is TGTGCCAGCAGCCCTAACCAACTGCCCGGAGATACGCAGTATTTT.

The rearrangement links TRBV28 to TRBJ2-7, with 7 bases identical to TRBD1. With V trimmed by 8 bases and J by 5 bases, 6 bases remained unmatched. The CDR3 extends over 12 amino acids. Germline-derived CDR1 and CDR2 are MDHEN and SYDVKM. This CDR3 is CASRDRVHEQYF. The CDR3 nucleotides read TGTGCCAGCCGAGACAGGGTGCACGAGCAGTACTTC.

The J gene is TRBJ2-2, the V gene TRBV27; TRBD1 aligns across 10 bases. This CDR3 comprises 15 residues. Germline V gives CDR1 MNHEY, CDR2 SMNVEV (reference sequence). Unmatched junction bases numbered 5, after V lost 6 bases and J lost 4 bases. The CDR3 region has the DNA TGTGCCAGCAGGCCCGGGACAGGGGTCACCGGGGAGCTGTTTTTT. It specifies CASRPGTGVTGELFF.

V usage is TRBV7-6 and J usage is TRBJ2-7; 7 bases line up with TRBD1. The V and J ends lost 5 bases and 4 bases, in that order; junction bases with no gene match: 5. The CDR3 totals 13 residues. Germline V gene lookup returns CDR1 SGHVS and CDR2 FNYEAQ. CDR3 bases: TGTGCCAGCAGCGGCAGGGGGAGTTACGAGCAGTACTTC. Translating gives CASSGRGSYEQYF.

V usage is TRBV18 and J usage is TRBJ2-7; the match to TRBD1 covers 8 bases. Trimming at V came to 3 bases and at J to 2 bases, leaving 6 bases not matched to a gene. The CDR3 runs 15 residues. Germline V gene data show CDR1 as KGHSH and CDR2 as LQKENI. DNA for the CDR3: TGTGCCAGCTCACCTAGGGACAGGCCTACCTACGAGCAGTACTTC. As protein: CASSPRDRPTYEQYF.

This clone appeared a few times. The chain carries TRBV5-1 and TRBJ2-1; weak D call: TRBD1 (6 bases). The germline V gene encodes CDR1 SGHRS and CDR2 YFSETQ. V gave up 0 bases and J gave up 9 bases, with 10 bases separating them. CDR3 length: 13 residues. CDR3 in DNA: TGCGCCAGCAGCTTGGACAGGGTCCCTGAGCAGTTCTTC. Translation: CASSLDRVPEQFF.

This chain links TRBV2 with TRBJ2-1; the match to TRBD2 covers 8 bases. CDR1 is SNHLY and CDR2 is FYNNEI in the germline V gene. This CDR3 comprises 15 residues. V was pared by 4 bases and J by 6 bases, with 8 bases of the junction left unmatched. The chain's CDR3 is CASSGRREGLNEQFF. In DNA, the CDR3 is TGTGCCAGCAGTGGCCGACGGGAGGGCCTCAATGAGCAGTTCTTC.

J is TRBJ1-3 and V is TRBV5-1, with no clear D. The length of the CDR3 is 17 residues. V was cut by 0 bases and J by 0 bases, with 13 bases left in between. Germline values: CDR1 SGHRS, CDR2 YFSETQ. This chain's CDR3 is CASSLAPTQHSGNTIYF. CDR3 nucleotides: TGCGCCAGCAGCTTGGCCCCGACTCAGCACTCTGGAAACACCATATATTTT.